This is a list of T cell receptor beta chains from one sample in a study of cytomegalovirus exposure and HLA in healthy donors. Assay used: immunoSEQ multiplex PCR; TCRdb lists only in-frame clones, some missing. The table has approximately 140,000 clones, about 91% seen once. What was sequenced was PBMCs. The receptor set was obtained from a woman aged 18-29 years in good health and CMV-seropositive. CDR3s include the opening cysteine and the closing phenylalanine or tryptophan.

J gene: TRBJ1-4; V gene: TRBV10-2; CDR3 protein: CASTTARGGEEKLFF
J gene: TRBJ2-7; V gene: TRBV7-9; CDR3 protein: CASSLHGQGSLYEQYF
J gene: TRBJ2-7; V gene: TRBV7-3; CDR3 protein: CASSSGRGGEQYF
J gene: TRBJ1-2; V gene: TRBV9; CDR3 protein: CASSAPPQGKNYGYTF
J gene: TRBJ2-5; V gene: TRBV4-2; CDR3 protein: CASSQDLLVGGTSGGGTQYF
J gene: TRBJ1-6; V gene: TRBV30; CDR3 protein: CAWSVIGTPFSPLHF
J gene: TRBJ2-1; V gene: TRBV6-1; CDR3 protein: CASSGTSGGYNEQFF
J gene: TRBJ2-1; V gene: TRBV5-6; CDR3 protein: CASSTGQGAYNEQFF
J gene: TRBJ1-2; V gene: TRBV6-5; CDR3 protein: CASSYQPQGTYGYTF
J gene: TRBJ2-7; V gene: TRBV4-1; CDR3 protein: CASSPGPGAGEQYF
J gene: TRBJ2-7; V gene: TRBV4-2; CDR3 protein: CASSKGSQRGYEQYF
J gene: TRBJ2-2; V gene: TRBV11-1; CDR3 protein: CASSLQVGELFF
J gene: TRBJ2-1; V gene: TRBV7-7; CDR3 protein: CASSPSRSYNEQFF
J gene: TRBJ2-2; V gene: TRBV7-9; CDR3 protein: CASIRRDQPSWDTGELFF
J gene: TRBJ2-7; V gene: TRBV7-9; CDR3 protein: CASSPRDRPDEQYF
J gene: TRBJ2-5; V gene: TRBV7-3; CDR3 protein: CASSLVGLQETQYF
J gene: TRBJ2-6; V gene: TRBV4-1; CDR3 protein: CASSQDQGGSGANVLTF
J gene: TRBJ1-6; V gene: TRBV30; CDR3 protein: CAWLGQANSPLHF
J gene: TRBJ2-2; V gene: TRBV13; CDR3 protein: CASSSDRNTGELFF
J gene: TRBJ2-2; V gene: TRBV7-9; CDR3 protein: CASTTLAGGRTGELFF
J gene: TRBJ2-7; V gene: TRBV5-5; CDR3 protein: CASSWSGGTGEQYF
J gene: TRBJ2-5; V gene: TRBV19; CDR3 protein: CASSSGPVGRLETQYF
J gene: TRBJ1-5; V gene: TRBV18; CDR3 protein: CASSPKGGLSNQPQHF
J gene: TRBJ2-4; V gene: TRBV15; CDR3 protein: CATSRDTGIQYF
J gene: TRBJ1-3; V gene: TRBV11-2; CDR3 protein: CASSLAGQGYGNTIYF
J gene: TRBJ2-7; V gene: TRBV10-3; CDR3 protein: CAIRTGQEYEQYF
J gene: TRBJ2-1; V gene: TRBV29-1; CDR3 protein: CSVERREQFF
J gene: TRBJ2-3; V gene: TRBV30; CDR3 protein: CAWELTGLAGVDTQYF
J gene: TRBJ1-5; V gene: TRBV28; CDR3 protein: CASRFNGGNQPQHF
J gene: TRBJ1-5; V gene: TRBV4-1; CDR3 protein: CASSQQDRDNQPQHF
J gene: TRBJ2-2; V gene: TRBV7-3; CDR3 protein: CASSSGLAAINTGELFF
J gene: TRBJ1-5; V gene: TRBV28; CDR3 protein: CASSLNSPGEPQHF
J gene: TRBJ1-6; V gene: TRBV30; CDR3 protein: CACYPPDRLYYNSPLHF
J gene: TRBJ1-1; V gene: TRBV28; CDR3 protein: CASTPYYRGGTEAFF